These 18 T cell receptor beta chains came from one sample sequenced in a study of blood T cell repertoires in COVID-19. Using immunoSEQ multiplex PCR, the repertoire was profiled, and TCRdb retains in-frame clones only, with some absent. The table has fewer than 250,000 clones, around four fifths seen once. Sequencing used peripheral blood. The receptors were gathered from a man aged 50-59 years with acute or convalescent COVID-19.

In regard to this clone: One end of the junction varies from germline; a read error may be responsible. CDR3 nucleotide sequence: TGCGCCAGCAGGTTGGGAGGGCCCGGGGAGCTGTTTTTT. Translation gives CASRLGGPGELFF. The chain is built from TRBV5-1 and TRBJ2-2; 7 bases fit TRBD2. This CDR3 spans 13 amino acids. Germline loops: CDR1 SGHRS, CDR2 YFSETQ.

The chain joins TRBV10-3 to TRBJ2-7, with 7 bases matching TRBD2. The CDR3 runs to 13 residues. V lost 6 bases and J lost 2; bases outside the gene matches: 4. Germline V gene data show CDR1 as ENHRY and CDR2 as SYGVKD. The CDR3 loop is CAIRGGGAYEQYF. The CDR3 DNA sequence: TGTGCCATCAGAGGCGGGGGTGCCTACGAGCAGTACTTC.

V gene TRBV7-8 combines with J gene TRBJ1-2; 8 bases line up with TRBD1. CDR1 SGHVS and CDR2 FQNEAQ come from the germline V gene. The CDR3 is 12 amino acids. After removal of 5 bases from V and 8 bases from J, the junction contained 4 bases not matched to a gene. The CDR3: CASSLQGDGYTF. CDR3 nucleotides: TGTGCCAGCAGCCTACAGGGGGACGGCTACACCTTC.

The V gene is TRBV30, the J gene TRBJ1-4, with 8 bases aligning to TRBD1. The CDR3 contains 15 residues. Unmatched junction bases numbered 10, after V lost 3 bases and J lost 7 bases. Germline-derived CDR1 and CDR2 are GTSNPN and SVGIG (reference sequence). CDR3 region: CAWSDRGREGEKLFF. Here the CDR3 DNA reads TGTGCCTGGAGCGACAGGGGCAGAGAGGGTGAAAAACTGTTTTTT.

The rearrangement links TRBV10-3 to TRBJ2-2; perhaps D is TRBD1 or TRBD2 (6 bases each). The V gene's germline CDR1 is ENHRY and CDR2 SYGVKD. The CDR3 has 16 amino acids. V shed 6 bases and J shed 0 bases, with 14 bases lying between them. The CDR3 DNA sequence: TGTGCCATCAGGGAGGGACACACCTCGAACACCGGGGAGCTGTTTTTT. Translation: CAIREGHTSNTGELFF.

CDR3 DNA: TGTGCCAGCCAGGGGAGCTATGGCGAGCAGTACTTC. This codes for CASQGSYGEQYF. The chain links TRBV2 to TRBJ2-7; possibly TRBD1 for D (6 bases). V lost 8 bases, J lost 6 bases, and 14 bases lay in between. Per the germline V gene, CDR1 is SNHLY and CDR2 is FYNNEI. The CDR3 extends over 12 amino acids.

V and J are TRBV5-4 and TRBJ1-2; D is unclear. The ends were cut back, 4 bases at V and 4 bases at J, with 17 bases in the middle. Germline CDR1 SGHNT, CDR2 YYREEE (reference sequence). The CDR3 consists of 15 residues. The CDR3 sequence: CASSQRTGAFYGYTF. DNA for the CDR3: TGTGCCAGCAGCCAACGGACGGGAGCCTTCTATGGCTACACCTTC.

The genes are TRBV14 and TRBJ2-7; tentative D call: TRBD1 (5 bases). Per the germline V gene, CDR1 is SGHDN and CDR2 is FVKESK. There are 14 residues in the CDR3. Trimming pared 4 bases from V and 5 bases from J, leaving 15 bases between. The DNA of the CDR3 is TGTGCCAGCAGCCCACAGGTTCTTGGGCACGAGCAGTACTTC. Translation: CASSPQVLGHEQYF. Full variable domain (missing parts from reference TRBV14 and TRBJ2-7): EAGVTQFPSHSVIEKGQTVTLRCDPISGHDNLYWYRRVMGKEIKFLLHFVKESKQDESGMPNNRFLAERTGGTYSTLKVQPAELEDSGVYFCASSPQVLGHEQYFGPGTRLTVT.

The CDR3 bases are TGTGCCAGCAGCTTAGGAGACTACAATCAGCCCCAGCATTTT. Residues: CASSLGDYNQPQHF. This rearrangement joins TRBV5-6 to TRBJ1-5; D unclear. Between the trimmed V and J ends, which lost 2 bases and 3 bases, there was a span of 9 bases. CDR1 is SGHDT, CDR2 YYEEEE, per germline. The CDR3 runs to 14 residues.

The V gene is TRBV20-1, the J gene TRBJ2-6; D might be TRBD2 (6 bases). The CDR3 spans 16 residues. Germline CDR1 reads DFQATT; CDR2 reads SNEGSKA (reference sequence). The V gene lost 3 bases and the J gene lost 0 bases, with 12 bases spanning the gap. CDR3: CSASSGRTSGANVLTF. The CDR3 nucleotides read TGCAGTGCTAGTAGCGGACGGACCTCTGGGGCCAACGTCCTGACTTTC.

This rearrangement joins TRBV9 to TRBJ2-5, with 7 bases lining up with TRBD2. CDR1 is SGDLS, CDR2 YYNGEE, per germline. The CDR3 is 16 residues long. V lost 0 bases and J lost 0; bases outside the gene matches: 5. The CDR3 DNA reads TGTGCCAGCAGCGTAGGGTTTAGCGGGTACCAAGAGACCCAGTACTTC. It specifies CASSVGFSGYQETQYF.

This clone was recorded a few times. This CDR3 reads CASSSLADGSRTQYF. The CDR3 coding sequence is TGTGCCAGCAGCTCGCTAGCCGATGGTTCTCGAACCCAGTACTTC. The genes are TRBV7-9 and TRBJ2-5, with D possibly matching TRBD2 (5 bases). Per the germline V gene, CDR1 is SEHNR and CDR2 is FQNEAQ (reference sequence). V was pared by 4 bases and J by 8 bases, with 20 bases between. CDR3 length: 15 amino acids.

This rearrangement joins TRBV7-9 to TRBJ2-7, with D possibly matching TRBD1 (5 bases). CDR1 and CDR2 (germline): SEHNR, FQNEAQ (reference sequence). This CDR3 has 14 residues. V lost 4 bases and J lost 2, with 12 bases in between. CDR3 loop: CASSSGTGPYEQYF. The CDR3 DNA is TGTGCCAGCAGCTCCGGTACAGGACCCTACGAGCAGTACTTC. The full variable domain, its missing parts supplied by reference TRBV7-9 and TRBJ2-7, is DTGVSQNPRHKITKRGQNVTFRCDPISEHNRLYWYRQTLGQGPEFLTYFQNEAQLEKSRLLSDRFSAERPKGSFSTLEIQRTEQGDSAMYLCASSSGTGPYEQYFGPGTRLTVT.

This chain uses TRBV24-1 with TRBJ2-7; a possible D gene is TRBD1 (6 bases). CDR1 and CDR2 (germline): KGHDR, SFDVKD. The ends were cut back, 3 bases at V and 2 bases at J, with 19 bases in the middle. CDR3 length: 17 amino acids. The CDR3 DNA reads as TGTGCCACCAGTGATGAACCAGGGGTGCGGGCCCCCTACGAGCAGTACTTC. It is translated as CATSDEPGVRAPYEQYF.

This clone was found once. The chain uses TRBV3-1 (or the pseudogene TRBV3-2) and TRBJ2-2; TRBD2 aligns across 8 bases. This CDR3 spans 15 amino acids. The V gene's germline CDR1 is LGHDT and CDR2 YNNKEL (reference sequence). With V trimmed by 5 bases and J by 4 bases, 6 bases remained unmatched. The CDR3 DNA reads TGTGCCAGCAGCTCGGGACTAGTTCTCACCGGGGAGCTGTTTTTT. Translation: CASSSGLVLTGELFF.

V and J are TRBV27 and TRBJ2-4, with D possibly TRBD1 on 6 matching bases. Germline V CDR1 and CDR2: MNHEY, SMNVEV (reference sequence). The CDR3 contains 16 residues. Trimming removed 2 bases at V and 1 base at J, with 12 bases between. The CDR3 region is CASSLNQGSAKNIQYF. The CDR3 coding sequence is TGTGCCAGCAGTTTAAACCAGGGGTCTGCCAAAAACATTCAGTACTTC.

The chain has TRBV12-3 or TRBV12-4 and TRBJ2-2; D is possibly TRBD1 (5 bases). This CDR3 region has 13 residues. With 6 bases removed from V and 7 bases from J, the gap between germline ends came to 12 bases. CDR3 amino acids: CASSQGFVGELFF. CDR3 nucleotide sequence: TGTGCCAGCAGCCAGGGTTTTGTCGGGGAGCTGTTTTTT.

The chain links TRBV27 to TRBJ1-5, with 8 bases fitting TRBD1. V dropped 6 bases and J dropped 5; count of bases not matched to a gene: 9. This CDR3 is 15 amino acids long. Per the germline V gene, CDR1 is MNHEY and CDR2 is SMNVEV (reference sequence). The chain's CDR3 is CASRPPGQEDQPQHF. The CDR3 region has the DNA TGTGCCAGCAGGCCCCCGGGACAGGAGGATCAGCCCCAGCATTTT.